The rows below give T cell receptor beta chains drawn from one sample of a study of metastatic and nonmetastatic thyroid tumors. From the PCR reads, TCRdb re-called clones with MiXCR. The sample consists of 39,000 or so clones, roughly 45% of them appearing once. Input material: tumor tissue. The origin of the receptors is a male donor with papillary thyroid cancer or a benign thyroid nodule (not recorded which). Some clones in this sample may be carry-over from other donors' samples. CDR3s include the opening cysteine and the closing phenylalanine or tryptophan. Each record gives: J gene, clone size, D gene, V gene, CDR3 DNA, CDR3 protein. D genes are given only for firm matches. The size entry is marked missing in some rows and otherwise reads once, few, many or a size class.

j_gene: TRBJ2-7; abundance: .; d_gene: TRBD1; v_gene: TRBV5-1; CDR3nt: TGCGCCAGCAGCTTCCTAGGACAGGCCGGATCTGGGTCCTGGGAGCAGTACTTC; CDR3aa: CASSFLGQAGSGSWEQYF
j_gene: TRBJ2-3; abundance: .; d_gene: TRBD2; v_gene: TRBV4-2; CDR3nt: TGTGCCAGCAGCCAAACCTGGGGGGGGGCTAGCGGGAAATCAGATACGCAGTATTTT; CDR3aa: CASSQTWGGASGKSDTQYF
j_gene: TRBJ2-1; abundance: .; d_gene: TRBD2; v_gene: TRBV9; CDR3nt: TGTGCCAGCAGCGTAGAGATCGGCGGGAGAATAAATGAGCAGTTCTTC; CDR3aa: CASSVEIGGRINEQFF
j_gene: TRBJ2-2; abundance: few; d_gene: .; v_gene: TRBV11-2; CDR3nt: TGTGCCAGCAGCTTAGAGGCCGACGGATCGAACACCGGGGAGCTGTTTTTT; CDR3aa: CASSLEADGSNTGELFF
j_gene: TRBJ1-5; abundance: .; d_gene: .; v_gene: TRBV20-1; CDR3nt: TGCAGTGCTAGAGATTCTAAGAATCAGCCCCAGCATTTT; CDR3aa: CSARDSKNQPQHF
j_gene: TRBJ2-5; abundance: .; d_gene: TRBD1; v_gene: TRBV6-1; CDR3nt: TGTGCCACCCGACAGGGATGGAAGACCCAGTACTTC; CDR3aa: CATRQGWKTQYF
j_gene: TRBJ1-1; abundance: .; d_gene: .; v_gene: TRBV3-1; CDR3nt: TGTGCCAGCAGCCAAGATAGGGGGACGAAAGCTTTCTTT; CDR3aa: CASSQDRGTKAFF
j_gene: TRBJ2-1; abundance: once; d_gene: .; v_gene: TRBV2; CDR3nt: TGTGCCAGCAGTGAAGCGCTTCGGACAAGGGGAAATGGGCAGTTCTTC; CDR3aa: CASSEALRTRGNGQFF
j_gene: TRBJ1-5; abundance: .; d_gene: .; v_gene: TRBV27; CDR3nt: TGTGCCAGCAGTAGGGGTTTTAATCAGCCCCAGCATTTT; CDR3aa: CASSRGFNQPQHF
j_gene: TRBJ2-7; abundance: few; d_gene: TRBD2; v_gene: TRBV6-1; CDR3nt: TGTGCCACTTATCGGGGAGGGCGCTACGAGCAGTACTTC; CDR3aa: CATYRGGRYEQYF
j_gene: TRBJ1-5; abundance: few; d_gene: .; v_gene: TRBV6-2/TRBV6-3; CDR3nt: TGTGCCAGCAGTTACTCAGGGCAGCCCCAGCATTTT; CDR3aa: CASSYSGQPQHF
j_gene: TRBJ2-2; abundance: once; d_gene: TRBD2; v_gene: TRBV19; CDR3nt: TGTGCCAGTAGTCCGCGGACTAGCGGGGCGAACACCGGGGAGCTGTTTTTT; CDR3aa: CASSPRTSGANTGELFF
j_gene: TRBJ2-7; abundance: .; d_gene: TRBD1; v_gene: TRBV20-1; CDR3nt: TGCAGTGCCAGGACAGGTTCTGGGTACGAGCAGTACTTC; CDR3aa: CSARTGSGYEQYF
j_gene: TRBJ1-2; abundance: few; d_gene: TRBD1; v_gene: TRBV24-1; CDR3nt: TGTGCCACCAGAGGGACAGGAGACAACTATGGCTACACCTTC; CDR3aa: CATRGTGDNYGYTF
j_gene: TRBJ1-2; abundance: .; d_gene: TRBD1; v_gene: TRBV30; CDR3nt: TGTGCCTGCCTCAGGGGGCACGGCTACACCTTC; CDR3aa: CACLRGHGYTF
j_gene: TRBJ2-7; abundance: .; d_gene: TRBD2; v_gene: TRBV3-1; CDR3nt: TGTGCCAGCAGCCCCCCCGGGACTAGCGGGAGGCTGCAGTACTTC; CDR3aa: CASSPPGTSGRLQYF